These 28 T cell receptor beta chains originate from one sample sequenced in a study of Tregs in tolerant kidney transplant recipients. Sequenced by immunoSEQ multiplex PCR; TCRdb stores in-frame clones only, minus some. Its table records tens of thousands of clones. Related graft donors supplied nonmyeloablative bone marrow transplants, and mixed chimerism was transient. The sample was CD4+ T cells from blood (PBMCs), taken 24 months after the transplant. The source is a human patient who received a combined kidney and bone marrow transplant. Part of the T cell pool may stem from the graft donor.

A note on this clone: The CDR3 end is not reached by the read, which stops 3 residues before it; the germline J gene fills it in. The V and J genes are TRBV10-1 and TRBJ1-6, with D unclear. This CDR3 is 15 amino acids long. CDR1 WNHNN and CDR2 SYGVQD come from the germline V gene (reference sequence). V dropped 2 bases and J dropped 7 bases, with 12 bases sitting between them. The DNA read from the CDR3 is TGCGCCAGCAGTGAGATTACCCGAGGGAATTCACCC. Translation: CASSEITRGNSP. The full CDR3 is CASSEITRGNSPLHF.

Details on this clone: The read halts 3 residues ahead of the CDR3 end, with the missing end drawn from the germline J gene. The chain combines TRBV20-1 with TRBJ1-5; D remains unclear. CDR3 length equals 12 residues. The germline V and J ends were trimmed by 4 bases and 7 bases, with 11 bases remaining between them. Germline V gene sequence: CDR1 DFQATT, CDR2 SNEGSKA (reference sequence). The covered CDR3 bases are TGCAGTGCTACCAGTACTAACCAGCCC. This gives the protein CSATSTNQP. The entire CDR3 protein is CSATSTNQPQHF.

Comment on this clone: The read terminates 3 residues before the CDR3 end, so the remaining end is supplied by the germline J gene. This rearrangement joins TRBV7-2 to TRBJ1-1, with 8 bases fitting TRBD1. The CDR3 totals 16 residues. With V trimmed by 0 bases and J by 1 base, 4 bases remained unmatched. Germline V CDR1 and CDR2: SGHTA, FQGNSA. Incomplete CDR3 DNA: TGTGCCAGCAGCTTAGCGGGACAGGTGCCGAACACTGAA. It yields the protein CASSLAGQVPNTE. The entire CDR3 sequence reads CASSLAGQVPNTEAFF.

Comments on this clone: Read coverage stops 3 residues before the CDR3 terminus; the germline J gene supplies the remainder. The V call is TRBV19, the J call TRBJ2-5; TRBD1 might be the D (6 bases). The V and J ends lost 6 bases and 5 bases respectively, with 13 bases between them. There are 13 residues in the CDR3. CDR1 LNHDA and CDR2 SQIVND come from the germline V gene (reference sequence). The part of the CDR3 DNA that was read is TGTGCCAGTAGCCAACAGGGTACTGAGACC. This codes for CASSQQGTET. The entire CDR3 protein is CASSQQGTETQYF.

Remarks on this clone: Sequencing ends 3 residues short of the CDR3 end; the germline J gene provides the rest. This rearrangement joins TRBV7-8 to TRBJ2-3; D call uncertain. Germline V gives CDR1 SGHVS, CDR2 FQNEAQ. The CDR3 contains 10 residues. V lost 8 bases to trimming and J lost 6 bases, with 6 bases between them. This CDR3 reads CASGRDTQYF. The part of the CDR3 DNA that was read is TGTGCCAGCGGCAGGGATACG.

A note on this clone: The observed sequence ends 3 residues before the CDR3 terminus, with the missing tail filled in from the germline J gene. The rearrangement uses TRBV7-3 and TRBJ2-5; TRBD1 is a possible D gene (6 bases). The germline CDR1 and CDR2 sequences are SGHTA and FQGTGA. This CDR3 has 13 amino acids. Trimming removed 6 bases at V and 1 base at J, with 9 bases between. The CDR3 sequence: CASSMDSQETQYF. The covered CDR3 bases are TGTGCCAGCAGTATGGACAGCCAAGAGACC. The variable domain in full, completed from reference TRBV7-3 and TRBJ2-5, reads GAGVSQTPSNKVTEKGKYVELRCDPISGHTALYWYRQSLGQGPEFLIYFQGTGAADDSGLPNDRFFAVRPEGSVSTLKIQRTERGDSAVYLCASSMDSQETQYFGPGTRLLVL.

With respect to this clone: The CDR3 goes on 3 residues after the read ends, and that part is filled in from the germline J gene. The J gene is TRBJ2-7, the V gene TRBV5-8; the D gene is possibly TRBD2 (5 bases). This CDR3 has 13 amino acids. Germline V gene lookup returns CDR1 SGHTS and CDR2 YDEGEE. Trimming cost V 2 bases and J 2 bases, with 8 bases left between them. The CDR3 sequence: CASSFLTTYEQYF. The CDR3 DNA, read in part, is TGTGCCAGCAGCTTTCTGACTACCTACGAG.

To note about this clone: Coverage ceases 3 residues before the CDR3 finishes, and the germline J gene fills in the end. V is TRBV18 and J is TRBJ1-1; 7 positions match TRBD1. Germline CDR1 is KGHSH and CDR2 is LQKENI. V shed 2 bases, J shed 7 bases, and the junction held 7 bases outside the gene matches. This CDR3 is built from 14 residues. Here the CDR3 reads CASSPGDSRHEAFF. The sequenced part of the CDR3 DNA is TGTGCCAGCTCACCAGGGGACAGTAGGCATGAA.

Remarks on this clone: The read is 3 residues too short to cover the CDR3 end, so that end is filled in from the germline J gene. The chain has TRBV11-2 and TRBJ2-1, with 8 nucleotides matching TRBD2. Germline assignment: CDR1 SGHAT and CDR2 FQNNGV. The J segment lost 7 bases and the V segment lost 5 bases, leaving 10 bases of the junction unmatched. CDR3 length: 15 residues. The CDR3 spells CASSHSGSLRNEQFF. Incomplete CDR3 DNA: TGTGCCAGCAGCCACAGCGGGAGTCTTCGGAATGAG.

Comment on this clone: The read terminates 3 residues ahead of where the CDR3 ends, so the germline J gene completes it. The chain couples TRBV5-6 to TRBJ1-2; D remains unclear. This CDR3 has 13 amino acids. Germline V gene data show CDR1 as SGHDT and CDR2 as YYEEEE. V was pared by 1 base and J by 4 bases, with 8 bases between. CDR3 residues: CASSLRRGYGYTF. The sequenced part of the CDR3 DNA is TGTGCCAGCAGCTTGAGGCGCGGCTATGGC.

On this clone itself: The read ends 3 residues early relative to the CDR3; the germline J gene fills the gap. The chain combines TRBV23-1 with TRBJ1-5; 7 nucleotides align to TRBD1. TRBV23-1 is noted as an ORF with a role that remains uncertain. This CDR3 has 17 residues. J lost 0 bases, V lost 4 bases, and 9 bases had no gene match. Incomplete CDR3 DNA: TGCGCCAGCAGTCGACAGGGTTCTAGGGCTAGCAATCAGCCC. It specifies CASSRQGSRASNQP. The CDR3, in full, reads CASSRQGSRASNQPQHF.

The CDR3 bases that were read are TGTGCCAGCAGTGAAGAGGGACAGGGTTCACCC. Its translation is CASSEEGQGSP. The whole CDR3 sequence reads CASSEEGQGSPLHF. This chain connects TRBV6-1 to TRBJ1-6, with 9 bases aligning to TRBD1. The read terminates 3 residues before the CDR3 end, so the remaining end is supplied by the germline J gene. This CDR3 has 14 residues. Looked up from germline, CDR1 is MNHNS and CDR2 is SASEGT. V trimming: 1 base; J trimming: 9 bases; junction bases outside the gene matches: 1.

Points on this clone: The read gets to within 3 residues of the CDR3 end, and the germline J gene fills in the rest. This chain joins TRBV10-3 and TRBJ1-2; 8 bases agree with TRBD1. Looked up from germline, CDR1 is ENHRY and CDR2 is SYGVKD. This CDR3 is 13 amino acids long. CDR3 bases read: TGTGCCATCAATCCGGACAGGGCAAAGAGC. Protein product: CAINPDRAKS. Given in full, the CDR3 is CAINPDRAKSYTF.

Concerning this clone: The read is 3 residues too short to cover the CDR3 end, so that end is filled in from the germline J gene. The chain has TRBV6-2 or TRBV6-3 and TRBJ2-1; 10 bases are a match to TRBD2. Germline CDR1 reads MNHEY; CDR2 reads SVGEGT. The CDR3 sequence is 15 residues long. With V trimmed by 1 base and J by 7 bases, 4 bases remained unmatched. The chain's CDR3 is CASSYFSSGSNEQFF. The part of the CDR3 DNA that was read is TGTGCCAGCAGTTACTTTTCTAGCGGGAGTAATGAG.

In regard to this clone: The CDR3 is cut off 3 residues early in the read; its end comes from the germline J gene. V gene TRBV20-1 combines with J gene TRBJ2-1; 12 positions match TRBD1. This CDR3 region has 13 residues. The J segment lost 8 bases and the V segment lost 5 bases, leaving 4 bases of the junction unmatched. Germline assignment: CDR1 DFQATT and CDR2 SNEGSKA (reference sequence). CDR3 residues: CSAWGQGAYEQFF. The sequenced CDR3 bases are TGCAGTGCTTGGGGACAGGGGGCGTATGAG.

In the case of this clone: The read comes to an end 3 residues before the CDR3 does, leaving the germline J gene to fill in the end. The chain links TRBV7-2 to TRBJ2-1; D is uncertain. The CDR3 contains 15 residues. V was clipped by 1 base and J by 4 bases, with 11 bases between them. Looked up from germline, CDR1 is SGHTA and CDR2 is FQGNSA. CDR3 loop: CASSLGSRKYNEQFF. The covered CDR3 bases are TGTGCCAGCAGCTTAGGGTCCAGAAAATACAATGAG.

With respect to this clone: Coverage ceases 3 residues before the CDR3 finishes, and the germline J gene fills in the end. This rearrangement joins TRBV20-1 to TRBJ1-1, with D perhaps matching TRBD1 (6 bases). Trimming shortened V by 4 bases and J by 1 base, and 19 bases separated the two germline ends. Germline V gene sequence: CDR1 DFQATT, CDR2 SNEGSKA (reference sequence). The CDR3 sequence is 16 residues long. The CDR3 loop is CSANDAPGHRNTEAFF. CDR3 bases read: TGCAGTGCTAACGACGCACCGGGACATAGGAACACTGAA.

Regarding this clone: Coverage ceases 3 residues before the CDR3 finishes, and the germline J gene fills in the end. V is TRBV18 and J is TRBJ2-1; 15 nucleotides match TRBD2. CDR1 and CDR2 from the germline V gene are KGHSH and LQKENI. V dropped 5 bases and J dropped 7; count of bases not matched to a gene: 6. The CDR3 contains 16 residues. CDR3 residues: CASSSGLAGGLNEQFF. The sequenced part of the CDR3 DNA is TGTGCCAGCTCATCAGGACTAGCGGGAGGGTTGAATGAG.

On this clone: From the germline J gene comes the end of the CDR3, since the read stops 3 residues before it. The chain couples TRBV5-1 to TRBJ1-2, with 8 bases aligning to TRBD1. J was trimmed by 5 bases and V by 4 bases; bases with no gene match: 13. The CDR3 length is 16 residues. Germline CDR1 SGHRS, CDR2 YFSETQ. The CDR3: CASSPGRGTGLYGYTF. The CDR3 DNA, read in part, is TGCGCCAGCAGCCCAGGAAGAGGGACAGGCCTATATGGC.

The CDR3 here is CASSLGGGPYPYQETQYF. The sequenced CDR3 bases are TGTGCCAGCAGCTTAGGGGGGGGACCCTACCCGTACCAAGAGACC. V is TRBV7-7 and J is TRBJ2-5, with 7 bases lining up with TRBD2. The read is 3 residues too short to cover the CDR3 end, so that end is filled in from the germline J gene. The CDR3 is 18 residues long. With V trimmed by 1 base and J by 0 bases, 11 bases remained unmatched. Germline lookup yields CDR1 SSHAT and CDR2 FNYEAQ (reference sequence).

CDR3 amino acids: CASSIQGSNYGYTF. The DNA read from the CDR3 is TGTGCCAGTAGTATACAGGGTTCTAACTATGGC. V gene TRBV19 combines with J gene TRBJ1-2; weak D call: TRBD1 (5 bases). The DNA ends 3 residues before the CDR3 does, and the rest of the CDR3 is filled in from the germline J gene. Between the trimmed V and J ends, which lost 2 bases and 0 bases, there was a span of 7 bases. This CDR3 has 14 residues. Germline V gives CDR1 LNHDA, CDR2 SQIVND (reference sequence).

About this clone itself: Read data end 3 residues before the CDR3 end; the end is taken from the germline J gene. This sequence joins TRBV7-3 and TRBJ2-6; 8 nucleotides match TRBD1. Germline loops: CDR1 SGHTA, CDR2 FQGTGA. V trimming: 3 bases; J trimming: 4 bases; junction bases outside the gene matches: 11. The CDR3 totals 18 residues. The sequenced CDR3 bases are TGTGCCAGCAGCTTTGTTCCGGACAGGGTAACGGGGGCCAACGTC. It translates to CASSFVPDRVTGANV. The whole CDR3 sequence reads CASSFVPDRVTGANVLTF.

About this clone: Read coverage stops 3 residues before the CDR3 terminus; the germline J gene supplies the remainder. The V call is TRBV19, the J call TRBJ2-7, with a weak D call TRBD2 (6 bases). Germline V lookup: CDR1 LNHDA, CDR2 SQIVND (reference sequence). This CDR3 spans 15 amino acids. Trimming removed 7 bases from V and 1 base from J, with 17 bases in between. Partial CDR3 DNA: TGTGCCAGTACTACACGACATGGAGGGTCCTACGAG. It is translated as CASTTRHGGSYE. The CDR3 as a whole reads CASTTRHGGSYEQYF. Full variable domain (rest looked up from reference TRBV19 and TRBJ2-7): DGGITQSPKYLFRKEGQNVTLSCEQNLNHDAMYWYRQDPGQGLRLIYYSQIVNDFQKGDIAEGYSVSREKKESFPLTVTSAQKNPTAFYLCASTTRHGGSYEQYFGPGTRLTVT.

Details on this clone: The sequence runs out 3 residues before the end of the CDR3; the remainder is reconstructed from the germline J gene. This sequence joins TRBV20-1 and TRBJ2-1, with TRBD2 matching over 11 bases. Per the germline V gene, CDR1 is DFQATT and CDR2 is SNEGSKA (reference sequence). This CDR3 is built from 15 residues. Trimming at V came to 6 bases and at J to 5 bases, leaving 9 bases not matched to a gene. The sequenced part of the CDR3 DNA is TGCAGTGCAGAAAAACCGGGACTAGCGGACAATGAG. Protein product: CSAEKPGLADNE. The whole CDR3 sequence reads CSAEKPGLADNEQFF.

Details on this clone: Sequencing ends 3 residues short of the CDR3 end; the germline J gene provides the rest. The genes are TRBV10-2 and TRBJ1-5, with a tentative D call TRBD1 (6 bases). Trimming left V 6 bases short and J 2 bases short, with 11 bases between. The CDR3 extends over 14 amino acids. Germline values: CDR1 WSHSY, CDR2 SAAADI. CDR3 region: CASRGAGGNQPQHF. Partial CDR3 DNA: TGCGCCAGCAGAGGAGCAGGGGGCAATCAGCCC.

CDR3: CASRKVGGETQYF. The CDR3 bases that were read are TGTGCCAGCAGGAAGGTGGGGGGGGAGACC. This chain joins TRBV19 and TRBJ2-5, with 7 bases matching TRBD2. The CDR3 end lies 3 residues beyond the end of the read and is filled in from the germline J gene. CDR3 size: 13 residues. J gave up 5 bases and V 9 bases, and 9 bases lay outside the gene matches. Germline CDR1 reads LNHDA; CDR2 reads SQIVND (reference sequence).

As for this clone: The read gets to within 3 residues of the CDR3 end, and the germline J gene fills in the rest. The J gene is TRBJ1-2, the V gene TRBV19; TRBD1 is a possible D gene (6 bases). The CDR3 sequence is 15 residues long. Germline loops: CDR1 LNHDA, CDR2 SQIVND (reference sequence). The V end was cut by 3 bases, the J end by 0 bases, with 11 bases between. The DNA read from the CDR3 is TGTGCCAGTAGTATTGGCAACAGGGCTAACTATGGC. Residues: CASSIGNRANYG. In full, the CDR3 reads CASSIGNRANYGYTF. Supplemented by reference TRBV19 and TRBJ1-2, the full variable domain reads DGGITQSPKYLFRKEGQNVTLSCEQNLNHDAMYWYRQDPGQGLRLIYYSQIVNDFQKGDIAEGYSVSREKKESFPLTVTSAQKNPTAFYLCASSIGNRANYGYTFGSGTRLTVV.

Comments on this clone: The CDR3 is cut off 3 residues early in the read; its end comes from the germline J gene. The rearrangement links TRBV11-2 to TRBJ1-4; possibly TRBD1 for D (5 bases). V was shortened by 3 bases and J by 6 bases, with 14 bases between the two germline ends. The CDR3 runs to 15 residues. Germline CDR1 SGHAT, CDR2 FQNNGV. This chain's CDR3 is CASSFYSGSDEKLFF. CDR3 DNA, as far as it was read: TGTGCCAGCAGCTTTTATTCAGGGAGCGATGAAAAA.